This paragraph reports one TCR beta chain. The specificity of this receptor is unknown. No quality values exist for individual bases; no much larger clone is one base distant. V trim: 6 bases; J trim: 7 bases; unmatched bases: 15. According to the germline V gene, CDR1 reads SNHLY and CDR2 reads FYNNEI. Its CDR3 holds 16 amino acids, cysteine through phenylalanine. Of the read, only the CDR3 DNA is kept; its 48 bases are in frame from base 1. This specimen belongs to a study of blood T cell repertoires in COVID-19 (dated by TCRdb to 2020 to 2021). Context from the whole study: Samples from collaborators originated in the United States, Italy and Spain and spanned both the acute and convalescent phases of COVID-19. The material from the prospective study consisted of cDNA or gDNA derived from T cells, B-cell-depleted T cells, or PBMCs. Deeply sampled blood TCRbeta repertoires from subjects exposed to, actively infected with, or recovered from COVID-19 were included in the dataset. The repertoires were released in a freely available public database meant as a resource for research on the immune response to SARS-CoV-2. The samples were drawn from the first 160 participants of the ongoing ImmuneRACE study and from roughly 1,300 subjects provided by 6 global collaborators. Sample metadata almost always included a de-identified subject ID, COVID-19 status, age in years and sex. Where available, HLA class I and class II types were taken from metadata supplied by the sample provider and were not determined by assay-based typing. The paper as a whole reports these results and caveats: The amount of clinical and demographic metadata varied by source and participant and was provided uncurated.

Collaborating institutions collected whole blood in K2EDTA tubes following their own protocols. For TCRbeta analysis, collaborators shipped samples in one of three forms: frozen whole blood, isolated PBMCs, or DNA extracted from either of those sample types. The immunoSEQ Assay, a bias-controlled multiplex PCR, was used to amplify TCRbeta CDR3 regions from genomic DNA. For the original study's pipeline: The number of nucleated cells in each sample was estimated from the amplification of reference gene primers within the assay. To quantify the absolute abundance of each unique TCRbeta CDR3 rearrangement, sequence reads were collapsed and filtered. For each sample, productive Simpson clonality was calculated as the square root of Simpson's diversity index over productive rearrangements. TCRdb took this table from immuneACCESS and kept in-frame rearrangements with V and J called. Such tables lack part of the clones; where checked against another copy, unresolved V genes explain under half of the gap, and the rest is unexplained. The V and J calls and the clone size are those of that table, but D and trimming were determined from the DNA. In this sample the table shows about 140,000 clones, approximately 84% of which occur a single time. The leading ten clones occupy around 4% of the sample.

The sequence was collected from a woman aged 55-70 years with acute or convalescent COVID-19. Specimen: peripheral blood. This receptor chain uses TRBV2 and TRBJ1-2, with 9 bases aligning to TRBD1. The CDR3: CASRPGQGIVLGGYTF. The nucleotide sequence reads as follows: TGTGCCAGCAGACCGGGACAGGGAATTGTCTTGGGTGGCTACACCTTC.